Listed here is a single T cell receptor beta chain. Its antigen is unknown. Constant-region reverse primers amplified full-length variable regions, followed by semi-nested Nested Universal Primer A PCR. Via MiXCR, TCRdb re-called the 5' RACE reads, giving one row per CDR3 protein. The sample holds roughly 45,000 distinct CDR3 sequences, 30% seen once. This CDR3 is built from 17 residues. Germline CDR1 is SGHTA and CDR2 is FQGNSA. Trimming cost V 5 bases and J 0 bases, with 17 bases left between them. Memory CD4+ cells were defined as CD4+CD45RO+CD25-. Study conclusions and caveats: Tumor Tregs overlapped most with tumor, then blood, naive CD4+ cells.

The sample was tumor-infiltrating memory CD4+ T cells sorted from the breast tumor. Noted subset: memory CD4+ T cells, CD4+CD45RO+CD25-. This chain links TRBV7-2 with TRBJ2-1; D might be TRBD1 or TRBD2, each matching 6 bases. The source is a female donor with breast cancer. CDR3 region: CASSPGGRRSSYNEQFF. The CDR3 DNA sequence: TGTGCCAGCAGCCCCGGGGGCCGGAGGAGCTCCTACAATGAGCAGTTCTTC. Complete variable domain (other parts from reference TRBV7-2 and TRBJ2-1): GAGVSQSPSNKVTEKGKDVELRCDPISGHTALYWYRQSLGQGLEFLIYFQGNSAPDKSGLPSDRFSAERTGGSVSTLTIQRTQQEDSAVYLCASSPGGRRSSYNEQFFGPGTRLTVL.